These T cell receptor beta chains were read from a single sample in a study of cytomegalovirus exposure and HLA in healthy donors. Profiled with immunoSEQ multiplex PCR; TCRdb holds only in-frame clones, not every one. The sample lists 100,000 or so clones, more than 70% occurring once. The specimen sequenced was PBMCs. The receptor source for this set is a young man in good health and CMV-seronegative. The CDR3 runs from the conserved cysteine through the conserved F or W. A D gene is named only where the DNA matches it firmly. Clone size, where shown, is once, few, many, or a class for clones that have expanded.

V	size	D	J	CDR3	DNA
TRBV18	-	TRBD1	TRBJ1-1	CASSGQGNEAFF	TGTGCCAGCTCGGGACAGGGAAATGAAGCTTTCTTT
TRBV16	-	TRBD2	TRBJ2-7	CASSQSGGRVSYEQYF	TGTGCCAGCAGCCAATCGGGTGGGAGGGTCTCCTACGAGCAGTACTTC
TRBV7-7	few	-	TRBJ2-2	CASSLDSLGTGELFF	TGTGCCAGCAGCTTAGACAGTCTTGGCACCGGGGAGCTGTTTTTT
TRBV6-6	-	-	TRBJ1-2	CATSPLARPRYTF	TGTGCCACCTCCCCCCTGGCCAGGCCCCGCTACACCTTC
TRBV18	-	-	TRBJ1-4	CASSPGTRDEKLFF	TGTGCCAGCTCACCAGGGACAAGGGATGAAAAACTGTTTTTT
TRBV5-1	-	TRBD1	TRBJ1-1	CASSRTGSGTEAFF	TGCGCCAGCAGCAGGACAGGGTCCGGAACTGAAGCTTTCTTT
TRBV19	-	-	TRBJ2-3	CASRRDWDTQYF	TGTGCCAGTAGACGGGACTGGGATACGCAGTATTTT
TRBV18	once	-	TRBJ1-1	CASSPSAGANTEAFF	TGTGCCAGCTCACCATCGGCGGGGGCGAACACTGAAGCTTTCTTT
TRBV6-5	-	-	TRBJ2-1	CASSYRSLSDEQFF	TGTGCCAGCAGTTACCGTAGTTTATCGGATGAGCAGTTCTTC
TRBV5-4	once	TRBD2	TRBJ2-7	CASSLGGRAYEQYF	TGTGCCAGCAGCTTGGGGGGGAGGGCCTACGAGCAGTACTTC
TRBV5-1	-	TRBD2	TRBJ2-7	CASSPGGGAPAYEQYF	TGCGCCAGCAGCCCTGGGGGAGGGGCCCCCGCCTACGAGCAGTACTTC
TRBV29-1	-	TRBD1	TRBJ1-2	CSVPPRTGVDGYTF	TGCAGCGTTCCACCCAGGACAGGTGTCGATGGCTACACCTTC
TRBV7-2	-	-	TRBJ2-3	CASSLDGTPGTDTQYF	TGTGCCAGCAGCTTAGACGGGACACCAGGCACAGATACGCAGTATTTT
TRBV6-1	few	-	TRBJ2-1	CASSEDWYNEQFF	TGTGCCAGCAGTGAAGACTGGTACAATGAGCAGTTCTTC
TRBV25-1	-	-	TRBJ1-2	CASSVRARGVGYGYTF	TGTGCCAGCAGTGTTAGGGCCCGGGGGGTAGGCTATGGCTACACCTTC
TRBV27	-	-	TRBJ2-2	CASSLQGMRTGELFF	TGTGCCAGCAGTTTACAGGGGATGCGAACCGGGGAGCTGTTTTTT
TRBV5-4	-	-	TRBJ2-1	CASSFHTAYNEQFF	TGTGCCAGCAGCTTTCACACAGCCTACAATGAGCAGTTCTTC
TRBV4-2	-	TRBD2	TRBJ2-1	CASSQQTSGSSYEQFF	TGTGCCAGCAGCCAACAGACTAGCGGGAGTTCGTATGAGCAGTTCTTC
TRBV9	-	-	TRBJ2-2	CASGREDTGELFF	TGTGCCAGCGGCAGGGAGGACACCGGGGAGCTGTTTTTT
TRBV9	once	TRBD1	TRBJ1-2	CASSAGQAYGYTF	TGTGCCAGCAGCGCGGGACAGGCTTATGGCTACACCTTC
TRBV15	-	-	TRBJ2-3	CATSRRGGGRYTDTQYF	TGTGCCACCAGCAGACGAGGGGGGGGACGTTACACAGATACGCAGTATTTT
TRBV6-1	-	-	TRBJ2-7	CASKKDLSSYEQYF	TGTGCCAGCAAGAAGGACTTAAGCTCCTACGAGCAGTACTTC
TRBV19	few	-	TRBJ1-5	CASSPSWQGLNQPQHF	TGTGCCAGTAGTCCCTCGTGGCAGGGGCTGAATCAGCCCCAGCATTTT
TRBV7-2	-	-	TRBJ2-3	CASSLRVAPDTQYF	TGTGCCAGCAGCTTACGGGTAGCGCCAGATACGCAGTATTTT
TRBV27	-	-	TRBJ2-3	CASSGGGRDTQYF	TGTGCCAGCAGTGGGGGGGGCCGCGATACGCAGTATTTT
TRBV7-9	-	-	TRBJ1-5	CASSLQGFGQPQHF	TGTGCCAGCAGCTTACAGGGATTCGGTCAGCCCCAGCATTTT
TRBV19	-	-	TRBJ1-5	CASSVQASGRTQHF	TGTGCCAGTAGTGTACAGGCTTCGGGGAGGACCCAGCATTTT
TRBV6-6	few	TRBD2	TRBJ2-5	CASSYGTSGYQETQYF	TGTGCCAGCAGTTACGGGACTAGCGGGTACCAAGAGACCCAGTACTTC
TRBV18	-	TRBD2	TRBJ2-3	CASSLRGVFTDTQYF	TGTGCCAGCTCTCTTCGGGGGGTTTTCACAGATACGCAGTATTTT
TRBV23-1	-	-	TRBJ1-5	CASCQEGCETSQWEPQHF	TGCGCCAGCTGTCAGGAGGGATGCGAGACATCGCAGTGGGAGCCCCAGCATTTT
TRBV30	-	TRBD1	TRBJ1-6	CAWSKGTAYNSPLHF	TGTGCCTGGAGTAAGGGGACAGCCTATAATTCACCCCTCCACTTT
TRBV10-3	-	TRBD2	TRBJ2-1	CASHHTGTRDNEQFF	TGTGCCAGCCACCACACCGGGACTAGAGACAATGAGCAGTTCTTC
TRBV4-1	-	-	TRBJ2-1	CASSRETFSSYNEQFF	TGCGCCAGCAGCCGGGAGACTTTTAGCTCCTACAATGAGCAGTTCTTC
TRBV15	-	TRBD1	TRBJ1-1	CATSRVVGTGGHTEAFF	TGTGCCACCAGCAGGGTTGTGGGGACAGGGGGGCACACTGAAGCTTTCTTT
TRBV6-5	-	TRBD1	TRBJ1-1	CASSPTGETEAFF	TGTGCCAGCAGTCCGACAGGGGAGACTGAAGCTTTCTTT
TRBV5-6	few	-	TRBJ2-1	CASSLLTLNEQFF	TGTGCCAGCAGCTTACTAACACTCAATGAGCAGTTCTTC
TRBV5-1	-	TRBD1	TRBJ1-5	CASSVGQGAQPQHF	TGCGCCAGCAGCGTTGGACAGGGGGCGCAGCCCCAGCATTTT
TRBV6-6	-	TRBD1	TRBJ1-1	CASSDRGNTEAFF	TGTGCCAGCAGCGACAGGGGGAACACTGAAGCTTTCTTT
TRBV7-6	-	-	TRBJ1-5	CASSLTGGIDQPQHF	TGTGCCAGCAGCTTAACGGGGGGCATCGATCAGCCCCAGCATTTT
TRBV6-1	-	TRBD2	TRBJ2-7	CASSQSGIYEQYF	TGTGCCAGCAGCCAGAGCGGGATCTACGAGCAGTACTTC
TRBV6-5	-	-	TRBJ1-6	CASREDSSYNSPLHF	TGTGCCAGCAGAGAGGACAGCTCCTATAATTCACCCCTCCACTTT
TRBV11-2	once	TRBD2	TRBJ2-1	CASRPLSTSGDSEQFF	TGTGCCAGCAGACCGCTGTCGACTAGCGGGGACAGTGAGCAGTTCTTC
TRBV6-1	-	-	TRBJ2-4	CASSTVLAKNIQYF	TGTGCCAGCAGTACTGTTCTAGCCAAAAACATTCAGTACTTC
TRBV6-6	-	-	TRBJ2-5	CASSKGQIQETQYF	TGTGCCAGCAGTAAGGGACAAATCCAAGAGACCCAGTACTTC
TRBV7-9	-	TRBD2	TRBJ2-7	CASSVAGGAYEQYF	TGTGCCAGCAGCGTAGCGGGAGGAGCCTACGAGCAGTACTTC
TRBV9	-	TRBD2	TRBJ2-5	CASSVLGGGAKETQYF	TGTGCCAGCAGCGTTTTAGGCGGGGGGGCTAAGGAGACCCAGTACTTC
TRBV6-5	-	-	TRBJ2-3	CASTPGQLTDTQYF	TGTGCCAGCACGCCGGGACAACTCACAGATACGCAGTATTTT
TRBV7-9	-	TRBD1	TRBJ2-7	CASSQGTGFFGYEQYF	TGTGCCAGCAGCCAGGGGACAGGCTTCTTCGGCTACGAGCAGTACTTC
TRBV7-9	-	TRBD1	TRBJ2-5	CASSYPNRGAETQYF	TGTGCCAGCAGCTACCCCAACAGGGGGGCGGAGACCCAGTACTTC
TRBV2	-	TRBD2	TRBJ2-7	CASSGGLAGVDEQYF	TGTGCCAGCAGTGGGGGACTAGCGGGAGTCGACGAGCAGTACTTC
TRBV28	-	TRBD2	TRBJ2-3	CASSFEFPGLAASLSTDTQYF	TGTGCCAGCAGTTTTGAATTTCCGGGACTAGCAGCATCCCTTAGCACAGATACGCAGTATTTT
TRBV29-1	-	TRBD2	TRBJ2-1	CSVEGRRLADYNEQFF	TGCAGCGTTGAGGGCAGACGGCTAGCGGATTACAATGAGCAGTTCTTC
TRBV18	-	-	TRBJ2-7	CASSPRDGSSYEQYF	TGTGCCAGCTCACCGCGGGACGGGAGCTCCTACGAGCAGTACTTC
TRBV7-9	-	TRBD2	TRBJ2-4	CASSLVLAGGYIQYF	TGTGCCAGCAGCTTAGTTCTAGCGGGGGGCTACATTCAGTACTTC
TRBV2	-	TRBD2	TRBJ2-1	CASSEAQGASGRAREQFF	TGTGCCAGCAGTGAAGCACAGGGAGCTAGCGGGAGGGCCCGCGAGCAGTTCTTC
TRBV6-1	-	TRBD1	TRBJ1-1	CASSDPGQVNTEAFF	TGTGCCAGCAGCGATCCGGGACAGGTAAACACTGAAGCTTTCTTT